The TCR beta chain described here comes from a study of glioma-infiltrating T cells after dendritic cell vaccination. As for time point: after dendritic cell vaccination, including at tumor progression/relapse. Before vaccination, two weeks after the third vaccination, and at progression, PBMC were collected. The assay was immunoSEQ multiplex PCR, and TCRdb's table has in-frame clones only and misses some. The sample carries around 83,000 clones, about 85% recorded once. Germline V gene sequence: CDR1 SGHRS, CDR2 YFSETQ. V lost 6 bases and J 4 bases, leaving 16 bases between the germline ends. This CDR3 is 14 amino acids long.

V usage is TRBV5-1 and J usage is TRBJ1-1, with no clear D. The sample here was blood, taken after dendritic cell vaccination. The receptor's source is a human donor with glioblastoma. For the CDR3, the DNA is TGCGCCAGCAATTCGATGTCCGGTCGCACTGAAGCTTTCTTT. Protein sequence: CASNSMSGRTEAFF.